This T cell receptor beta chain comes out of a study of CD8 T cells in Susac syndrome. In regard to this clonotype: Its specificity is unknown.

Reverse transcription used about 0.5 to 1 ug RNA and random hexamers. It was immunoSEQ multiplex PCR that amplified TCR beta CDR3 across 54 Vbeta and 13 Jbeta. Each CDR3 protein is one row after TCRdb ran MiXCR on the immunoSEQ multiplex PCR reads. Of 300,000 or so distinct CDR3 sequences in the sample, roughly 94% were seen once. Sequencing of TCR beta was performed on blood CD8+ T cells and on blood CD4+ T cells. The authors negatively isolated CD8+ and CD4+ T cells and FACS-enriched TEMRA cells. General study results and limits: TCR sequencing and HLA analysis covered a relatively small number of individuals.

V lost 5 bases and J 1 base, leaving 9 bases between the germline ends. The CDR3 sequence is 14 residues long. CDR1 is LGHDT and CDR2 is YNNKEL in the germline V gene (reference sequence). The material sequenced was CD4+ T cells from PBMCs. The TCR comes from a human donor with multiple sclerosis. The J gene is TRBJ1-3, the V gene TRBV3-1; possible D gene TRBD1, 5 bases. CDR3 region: CASSSRGSGNTIYF. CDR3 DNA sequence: TGTGCCAGCAGCTCAAGGGGATCTGGAAACACCATATATTTT.